The rows below give T cell receptor beta chains drawn from one sample of a study of blood T cell repertoires in COVID-19. TCRdb's copy holds only in-frame clones and misses some; the assay was immunoSEQ multiplex PCR. The sample includes 450,000 to 500,000 clones, about nine tenths of them seen just once. The source material was PBMCs or T cells enriched from blood (not recorded which). These TCRs come from a woman aged 55-69 years who had recovered from COVID-19. The conserved cysteine and the conserved F or W are not part of the CDR3 here. A D gene is named only where the DNA matches it firmly.

D	J	V	CDR3
TRBD1	TRBJ2-1	TRBV5-1	ASSLVGTDYNEQF
.	TRBJ1-4	TRBV18	ASSLQEVGEKLF
.	TRBJ1-6	TRBV30	AWSVFRAPGNSPLH
TRBD2	TRBJ2-1	TRBV3-1/TRBV3-2	ASSQERARGGYNEQF
.	TRBJ1-3	TRBV19	ASTEDWGTRGNTIY
.	TRBJ1-5	TRBV19	ASSPLNRERQPQH
.	TRBJ1-6	TRBV11-3	ASSLYTQDNSPLH
TRBD2	TRBJ2-1	TRBV27	ASSFRPSGPLNEQF
.	TRBJ1-1	TRBV2	ASSTANTEAF
TRBD2	TRBJ2-5	TRBV9	ASSTRTSGGARETQY
TRBD2	TRBJ2-3	TRBV7-2	ASSFASGGGTQY
TRBD1	TRBJ1-5	TRBV9	ASSVGAGGQPQH
TRBD1	TRBJ2-7	TRBV6-5	ASSRDRESSYEQY
.	TRBJ2-5	TRBV7-8	ASSLGIPPGQETQY
TRBD2	TRBJ2-7	TRBV30	ASGNQGLHNRGEQY
TRBD1	TRBJ1-5	TRBV4-1	ASSQEGQGANQPQH